A selection of T cell receptor beta chains follows, all from one sample in a study of T-cell memory formation after mild COVID-19. One entry per CDR3 protein, called by TCRdb with MiXCR from the 5' RACE reads. The sample lists fewer than 200,000 distinct CDR3 sequences, 10% to 15% occurring once. The sequenced sample consisted of PBMCs or a T cell subset sorted from them (not recorded which). These receptors came from a man younger than 35 who had mild COVID-19 (a few samples of this study predate the infection). Cell type and time point are not known. Each CDR3 is given with its conserved first and last residue. The D gene is left open where the match is weak. Some rows mark clone size as missing; the rest say once, few, many or name a class of expanded clone.

clone size	V gene	D gene	J gene	CDR3 DNA	CDR3 protein
many	TRBV12-3/TRBV12-4	TRBD1	TRBJ1-2	TGTGCCAGCAGTTTTTTGGACAGGGTCGTCTATGGCTACACCTTC	CASSFLDRVVYGYTF
-	TRBV7-9	-	TRBJ1-6	TGTGCCAGCAGCTTCACGAGCTCCTATAATTCACCCCTCCACTTT	CASSFTSSYNSPLHF
once	TRBV20-1	-	TRBJ1-1	TGCAGTGCTAGGACTCCTGGTGGATCTGAAGCTTTCTTT	CSARTPGGSEAFF
-	TRBV6-5	-	TRBJ2-3	TGTGCCAGCACTTCGACCGGAGATACGCAGTATTTT	CASTSTGDTQYF
many	TRBV5-1	-	TRBJ2-1	TGCGCCAGCAACCCCCGGCAGGTGGGAAGCTCCTACAATGAGCAGTTCTTC	CASNPRQVGSSYNEQFF
many	TRBV5-1	-	TRBJ2-5	TGCGCCAGCAGCTGGGGAGACGTCTACCAAGAGACCCAGTACTTC	CASSWGDVYQETQYF
-	TRBV12-3/TRBV12-4	TRBD1	TRBJ1-4	TGTGCCAGCAGACCGGGACAGGGGGCTGAAAAACTGTTTTTT	CASRPGQGAEKLFF
many	TRBV5-1	-	TRBJ2-5	TGCGCCAGCGGGCTTGAGGGGCGAGAGACCCAGTACTTC	CASGLEGRETQYF
-	TRBV27	TRBD1	TRBJ2-7	TGTGCCAGCAGGAGACAGGGGGCGGGAAACGAGCAGTACTTC	CASRRQGAGNEQYF
-	TRBV3-1	TRBD1	TRBJ2-1	TGTGCCAGCAGCTTTCGGACAGGGTGGAACAATGAGCAGTTCTTC	CASSFRTGWNNEQFF
many	TRBV5-4	-	TRBJ1-1	TGTGCCAGCAGCTTGGGCTGGAACACTGAAGCTTTCTTT	CASSLGWNTEAFF
-	TRBV7-2	-	TRBJ2-2	TGTGCCAGCAGTCCCGTCGTTGGGCTGTGGACCGGGGAGCTGTTTTTT	CASSPVVGLWTGELFF
few	TRBV5-1	-	TRBJ1-1	TGCGCCAGCAGCTTGGCTGGGAACGGGAACACTGAAGCTTTCTTT	CASSLAGNGNTEAFF
few	TRBV12-3/TRBV12-4	-	TRBJ2-1	TGTGCCAGCAGTACGAGCCAGGGGAACGAGCAGTTCTTC	CASSTSQGNEQFF
few	TRBV10-3	TRBD1	TRBJ2-3	TGTGCCATCGGAACAGGGGATTTAGATACGCAGTATTTT	CAIGTGDLDTQYF
-	TRBV20-1	-	TRBJ2-3	TGCAGTGCTAGGAATACTAGTCTACATACGCAGTATTTT	CSARNTSLHTQYF
-	TRBV20-1	TRBD2	TRBJ2-5	TGCAGTGCTAGAGATCTCCGGGGGGAGGAGACCCAGTACTTC	CSARDLRGEETQYF
-	TRBV5-1	-	TRBJ2-3	TGCGCCAGATACTGCGGGATCACCACAGATACGCAGTATTTT	CARYCGITTDTQYF
-	TRBV10-3	-	TRBJ2-5	TGTGCCATCAGTGAGGGGGGACAGACCCAGTACTTC	CAISEGGQTQYF
many	TRBV4-1	-	TRBJ1-5	TGCGCCAGCAGCCAAGATCGGGGGGAGCAGCCCCAGCATTTT	CASSQDRGEQPQHF
few	TRBV4-3	TRBD1	TRBJ1-5	TGCGCCAGCAGCCAAGGACAGGGGGGGAATCAGCCCCAGCATTTT	CASSQGQGGNQPQHF
few	TRBV18	-	TRBJ1-1	TGTGCCAGCTCACCTTTTTCCGGGAACACTGAAGCTTTCTTT	CASSPFSGNTEAFF
few	TRBV12-3/TRBV12-4	TRBD1	TRBJ2-3	TGTGCCAGCAGTTTATGGACAGGGTTACGAACTAGCACAGATACGCAGTATTTT	CASSLWTGLRTSTDTQYF
-	TRBV5-1	TRBD2	TRBJ2-3	TGCGCCAGCAGCCAGACTAGCGGGGGGGATACGCAGTATTTT	CASSQTSGGDTQYF
-	TRBV7-9	-	TRBJ1-5	TGTGCCAGCAGCTTAACACCTGCCAGCAATCAGCCCCAGCATTTT	CASSLTPASNQPQHF
-	TRBV29-1	TRBD1	TRBJ1-1	TGCAGCGCCGACCGGGACAGTAACACTGAAGCTTTCTTT	CSADRDSNTEAFF
few	TRBV29-1	-	TRBJ2-1	TGCAGCGTTACCAGGAGCTCCTACAATGAGCAGTTCTTC	CSVTRSSYNEQFF
-	TRBV7-2	TRBD1	TRBJ1-1	TGTGCCAGCAGCTTAAGGGGGCCGTCGAACACTGAAGCTTTCTTT	CASSLRGPSNTEAFF
-	TRBV4-2	-	TRBJ1-2	TGTGCCAGCAGCCAGGGGACGAACTATGGCTACACCTTC	CASSQGTNYGYTF
few	TRBV18	-	TRBJ2-1	TGTGCCAGCTCACCCCCCGCGGGGCCCGGCAATGAGCAGTTCTTC	CASSPPAGPGNEQFF
-	TRBV4-3	-	TRBJ2-3	TGCGCCAGCAGCCAAGAGAGTAGCACAGATACGCAGTATTTT	CASSQESSTDTQYF
-	TRBV20-1	TRBD2	TRBJ2-1	TGCAGTGCTAGATCCGATAGCGGGGGGGCCTCTGAGCAGTTCTTC	CSARSDSGGASEQFF
-	TRBV29-1	-	TRBJ2-2	TGCAGCGTGGGGCAGGGTGCACCCGGGGAGCTGTTTTTT	CSVGQGAPGELFF
-	TRBV5-6	-	TRBJ2-6	TGTGCCAGCAGCCTGAGAATAGGGGGCGGGGTCGACGTCCTGACTTTC	CASSLRIGGGVDVLTF
-	TRBV29-1	TRBD1	TRBJ2-1	TGCAGCGTGGATAACAGGGGGTTGACCAATGAGCAGTTCTTC	CSVDNRGLTNEQFF
-	TRBV7-2	-	TRBJ2-2	TGTGCCAGCAGCTTCGAGGGCGGGGAGCTGTTTTTT	CASSFEGGELFF
-	TRBV3-1	TRBD2	TRBJ2-1	TGTGCCAGCAGCCAAGAGACGACTAGCGGGGTTGGTTCCTACAATGAGCAGTTCTTC	CASSQETTSGVGSYNEQFF
-	TRBV3-1	-	TRBJ2-1	TGTGCCAGCAGCCAATACGCCTTTGGGGAGCAGTTCTTC	CASSQYAFGEQFF
few	TRBV4-1	-	TRBJ1-5	TGCGCCAGCAGCCAACAAAATAGCAATCAGCCCCAGCATTTT	CASSQQNSNQPQHF
few	TRBV11-3	-	TRBJ2-5	TGTGCCAGCAGCCAGAGTTCGAGCCAAGAGACCCAGTACTTC	CASSQSSSQETQYF
few	TRBV5-6	-	TRBJ2-7	TGTGCCAGCAGCTCTGACAGCTCCTACGAGCAGTACTTC	CASSSDSSYEQYF
few	TRBV5-4	TRBD1	TRBJ2-7	TGTGCCAGCAGGCGGGACAGGGACTACGAGCAGTACTTC	CASRRDRDYEQYF